The 15 T cell receptor beta chains reported below all come from one sample, sequenced in a study of OX40 agonist ivuxolimab in advanced cancers. Assay: immunoSEQ multiplex PCR; the TCRdb copy retains only in-frame clones and omits some. The table records some 30,000 clones, roughly 84% of them present only once. Sequenced material: CD4+ or CD8+ T cells sorted from blood, taken in a trial of the OX40 agonist ivuxolimab. These receptors were obtained from an adult with an advanced solid tumor such as melanoma, head and neck, liver or kidney cancer.

This CDR3 is CASSLGQTPLDEQYF. The CDR3 bases are TGTGCCAGCAGCCTTGGGCAAACGCCCCTGGACGAGCAGTACTTC. The V and J genes are TRBV21-1 and TRBJ2-7; the table gives TRBD1 as D, unverified against the DNA. TRBV21-1 is described as a pseudogene. The CDR3 is 15 amino acids.

This clone was counted once. The chain couples TRBV27 to TRBJ1-5; 8 nucleotides align to TRBD1. Trimming removed 9 bases from V and 4 bases from J; junction bases left unmatched: 5. Germline loops: CDR1 MNHEY, CDR2 SMNVEV (reference sequence). The CDR3 contains 13 residues. Here the CDR3 reads CASGTGLNQPQHF. The CDR3 DNA reads as TGTGCCAGTGGGACAGGCCTTAATCAGCCCCAGCATTTT.

The chain uses TRBV9 and TRBJ2-3; D ambiguous. Germline V CDR1 and CDR2: SGDLS, YYNGEE. CDR3 length: 13 amino acids. Trimming removed 6 bases at V and 5 bases at J, with 13 bases between. CDR3 sequence (DNA): TGTGCCAGCACCCCGAACGGGCAAGATACGCAGTATTTT. Translating it yields CASTPNGQDTQYF.

The chain couples TRBV27 to TRBJ2-5, with D perhaps being TRBD1 or TRBD2 (5 bases each). Germline V gene data show CDR1 as MNHEY and CDR2 as SMNVEV (reference sequence). The CDR3 covers 13 residues. The ends were cut back, 3 bases at V and 5 bases at J, with 10 bases in the middle. The CDR3 DNA reads as TGTGCCAGCAGTTTGGTCGAGGGGGAGACCCAGTACTTC. Protein product: CASSLVEGETQYF.

The chain links TRBV27 to TRBJ2-1; TRBD2 might be the D (5 bases). The CDR3 runs to 16 residues. V lost 4 bases, J lost 1 base, and 14 bases lay in between. Germline V gene lookup returns CDR1 MNHEY and CDR2 SMNVEV (reference sequence). CDR3 DNA: TGTGCCAGCAGTTCCCCCGGACTCCTATCCTACAATGAGCAGTTCTTC. It is translated as CASSSPGLLSYNEQFF.

The rearrangement uses TRBV4-3 and TRBJ2-3, with D tentatively TRBD1 (5 bases). The CDR3 sequence is 16 residues long. Germline lookup yields CDR1 LGHNA and CDR2 YSLEER. The V and J ends lost 0 bases and 2 bases respectively, with 12 bases between them. As DNA, the CDR3 is TGCGCCAGCAGCCAAGATCCGGACACCTACACAGATACGCAGTATTTT. As protein: CASSQDPDTYTDTQYF.

V and J are TRBV15 and TRBJ2-5, with a weak D call TRBD2 (5 bases). The J call could be wrong; TRBJ2-7 is a better fit for the DNA end. Germline values: CDR1 LNHNV, CDR2 YYDKDF (reference sequence). This CDR3 is 16 amino acids long. The CDR3 protein is CATSRENIEGPYEQYF. The CDR3, as DNA: TGTGCCACCAGCAGAGAAAACATAGAGGGTCCCTACGAGCAGTACTTC.

The chain has TRBV7-4 and TRBJ2-4, with D possibly being TRBD2 (6 bases). This CDR3 spans 15 amino acids. Germline V gene data show CDR1 as SGHVT and CDR2 as SQSDAQ. V lost 5 bases to trimming and J lost 1 base, with 12 bases between them. The chain's CDR3 is CASSLLGGAKNIQYF. DNA of the CDR3: TGTGCCAGCAGCCTCCTGGGAGGCGCCAAAAACATTCAGTACTTC.

The CDR3 sequence is CASSIYGLADPPGELFF. The CDR3, as DNA: TGTGCCAGCAGCATATATGGACTAGCGGACCCACCCGGGGAGCTGTTTTTT. The chain carries TRBV9 and TRBJ2-2; 10 bases line up with TRBD2. V gave up 4 bases and J gave up 6 bases; unmatched junction bases: 12. Germline lookup yields CDR1 SGDLS and CDR2 YYNGEE. CDR3 length: 17 amino acids. Filled out from reference TRBV9 and TRBJ2-2, the complete variable domain reads DSGVTQTPKHLITATGQRVTLRCSPRSGDLSVYWYQQSLDQGLQFLIQYYNGEERAKGNILERFSAQQFPDLHSELNLSSLELGDSALYFCASSIYGLADPPGELFFGEGSRLTVL.

The rearrangement uses TRBV5-4 and TRBJ1-1; D gene uncertain. CDR1 SGHNT and CDR2 YYREEE come from the germline V gene (reference sequence). Trimming took off 4 bases at V and 0 bases at J, with 10 bases between the two ends. The CDR3 is 14 residues long. The CDR3 coding sequence is TGTGCCAGCAGCCCCGGGATCATGAACACTGAAGCTTTCTTT. It is translated as CASSPGIMNTEAFF.

The gene calls are TRBV27 and TRBJ2-7, with 10 bases fitting TRBD1. Trimming took 1 base from V and 4 from J; bases not matched to a gene: 7. Per the germline V gene, CDR1 is MNHEY and CDR2 is SMNVEV (reference sequence). The length of the CDR3 is 16 residues. The CDR3 nucleotides read TGTGCCAGCAGTTTATTCGGGGCGGACAGGGGGTACGAGCAGTACTTC. Translating gives CASSLFGADRGYEQYF.

The V gene is TRBV19, the J gene TRBJ1-1, with TRBD1 identical over 8 bases. CDR1 and CDR2 from the germline V gene are LNHDA and SQIVND (reference sequence). V lost 11 bases, J lost 4 bases, and 6 bases stayed unmatched. This CDR3 comprises 12 residues. The CDR3 loop reads CASHRGVTEAFF. DNA of the CDR3: TGTGCCTCACACAGGGGGGTCACTGAAGCTTTCTTT.

The V gene is TRBV6-5, the J gene TRBJ2-1; D gene unclear. The CDR3 has 13 residues. CDR1 MNHEY and CDR2 SVGAGI come from the germline V gene. V was clipped by 5 bases and J by 5 bases, with 10 bases between them. The CDR3 here is CASSLGENNEQFF. The CDR3 DNA reads TGTGCCAGCAGTCTTGGAGAGAACAATGAGCAGTTCTTC.

The J gene is TRBJ2-7, the V gene TRBV27, with 9 bases fitting TRBD1. Per the germline V gene, CDR1 is MNHEY and CDR2 is SMNVEV (reference sequence). The V and J ends lost 5 bases and 2 bases, in that order; junction bases with no gene match: 7. The CDR3 covers 15 residues. In nucleotides, the CDR3 is TGTGCCAGCAGTCACCGGGACAGGGTGACCTACGAGCAGTACTTC. Translated: CASSHRDRVTYEQYF.

This chain uses TRBV28 with TRBJ2-7; 10 positions match TRBD1. This CDR3 region has 14 residues. Germline values: CDR1 MDHEN, CDR2 SYDVKM. Trimming took 2 bases from V and 5 from J; bases not matched to a gene: 3. The CDR3 nucleotides read TGTGCCAGCAGTTTAATAGGGACAGGGGACGAGCAGTACTTC. It encodes CASSLIGTGDEQYF.